This T cell receptor (beta chain) stems from a study of cytomegalovirus exposure and HLA in healthy donors. Study overall: From donors who were HLA-typed, an early data release held around 80 million unique TCRs.

PCR primers comprised 60 Vbeta and 13 Jbeta primers. The repertoire was sequenced with immunoSEQ multiplex PCR; TCRdb's copy has only in-frame clones and lacks some. The sample contains approximately 160,000 clones, 65% to 70% of which appear only once. Notes on the study in general: Researchers had no immune exposure information except CMV serostatus available. Per a later analysis, fewer than 20,000 TCR beta sequences showed association with HLA alleles at 0.05 false discovery rate. The authors judged a highly shared variant cluster likely a sequencing artifact.

This clone turned up a few times. What it binds is unknown. One end of the junction varies from germline; a read error may be responsible. The sample has other DNA sequences that encode this CDR3 too. Germline CDR1 and CDR2: SEHNR and FQNEAQ (reference sequence). The CDR3 runs to 12 residues. The receptor's source is a woman between 18 and 29 years old in good health and CMV-seropositive. The sample taken for sequencing was PBMCs. This chain joins TRBV7-9 and TRBJ1-2, with D maybe TRBD1 (5 bases). CDR3 bases: TGTTCCAGCAGCTCCCAGGGTGGGGGCTACACCTTC. Protein: CSSSSQGGGYTF. The whole variable domain, filled in from reference TRBV7-9 and TRBJ1-2, reads DTGVSQNPRHKITKRGQNVTFRCDPISEHNRLYWYRQTLGQGPEFLTYFQNEAQLEKSRLLSDRFSAERPKGSFSTLEIQRTEQGDSAMYLCSSSSQGGGYTFGSGTRLTVV.